This entry lists 18 T cell receptor beta chains sequenced from one sample in a study of blood T cells in healthy people across ages. Combining a sample-barcoded 5' primer with a J-beta primer mix, a second PCR ran for roughly 7 to 12 cycles. MiXCR was run by TCRdb on the 5' RACE reads, yielding one entry per CDR3 protein. The profile covers around 1,900,000 distinct CDR3 sequences, with about two fifths appearing a single time and approximately 22% taken by the ten largest. What was sequenced was blood. These receptors were taken from a human donor in good health.

In this sample, this clonotype turned up a few times. The genes are TRBV5-5 and TRBJ2-7, with a tentative D call TRBD1 (5 bases). V lost 5 bases and J 4 bases, leaving 28 bases between the germline ends. The V gene's germline CDR1 is SGHKS and CDR2 YYEKEE (reference sequence). The CDR3 spans 18 residues. CDR3 bases: TGTGCCAGCAGGGGTTCCTACCTTCCAGGGCACGTTGGGTACGAGCAGTACTTC. Amino acids: CASRGSYLPGHVGYEQYF.

This clonotype occurred a few times. This chain uses TRBV7-2 with TRBJ2-5; 10 bases map to TRBD1. The DNA end is more similar to TRBJ2-7, so the J call may be wrong. The CDR3 runs to 15 residues. CDR1 and CDR2 (germline): SGHTA, FQGNSA. The CDR3 sequence is CASSLTGGAGYEQYF. CDR3 nucleotide sequence: TGTGCCAGCAGCCTGACAGGGGGCGCGGGATACGAGCAGTACTTC.

At least ten counts were recorded for this clonotype. This sequence joins TRBV5-5 and TRBJ2-5; D is ambiguous. V shed 0 bases and J shed 1 base, with 10 bases lying between them. This CDR3 spans 15 amino acids. Germline CDR1 and CDR2: SGHKS and YYEKEE (reference sequence). The CDR3 loop reads CASSLGLESQETQYF. CDR3 bases: TGTGCCAGCAGCTTGGGCTTAGAGTCCCAAGAGACCCAGTACTTC. The whole variable domain, remainder taken from reference TRBV5-5 and TRBJ2-5, is DAGVTQSPTHLIKTRGQQVTLRCSPISGHKSVSWYQQVLGQGPQFIFQYYEKEERGRGNFPDRFSARQFPNYSSELNVNALLLGDSALYLCASSLGLESQETQYFGPGTRLLVL.

Only one count was recorded for this clonotype. The V and J genes are TRBV7-2 and TRBJ2-3; D remains ambiguous. The CDR3 contains 13 residues. Trimming removed 5 bases from V and 7 bases from J, with 13 bases in between. From germline, CDR1 is SGHTA and CDR2 FQGNSA. The CDR3 nucleotides are TGTGCCAGCAGCCCTGGGATTTACAATACGCAGTATTTT. Translating it yields CASSPGIYNTQYF. Combining the CDR3 with reference TRBV7-2 and TRBJ2-3 gives the whole variable domain GAGVSQSPSNKVTEKGKDVELRCDPISGHTALYWYRQSLGQGLEFLIYFQGNSAPDKSGLPSDRFSAERTGGSVSTLTIQRTQQEDSAVYLCASSPGIYNTQYFGPGTRLTVL.

This clonotype occurred a few times. This chain connects TRBV20-1 to TRBJ1-1; 7 nucleotides align to TRBD1. The length of the CDR3 is 14 residues. From germline, CDR1 is DFQATT and CDR2 SNEGSKA (reference sequence). With 6 bases clipped from V and 1 base from J, the junction kept 8 bases outside the gene matches. The CDR3 sequence: CSAAGGGWNTEAFF. The CDR3 nucleotides are TGCAGTGCCGCAGGGGGGGGCTGGAACACTGAAGCTTTCTTT.

This clonotype was seen a handful of times. The chain combines TRBV24-1 with TRBJ2-3; TRBD2 agrees at 7 bases. In germline, CDR1 is KGHDR, CDR2 SFDVKD. Trimming took 2 bases from V and 11 from J; bases not matched to a gene: 6. The CDR3 spans 13 residues. In DNA form, the CDR3 reads TGTGCCACCAGTGATTACGCTAGCGGCCGGCAGTATTTT. Protein product: CATSDYASGRQYF.

The chain employs TRBV6-2 or TRBV6-3 and TRBJ2-1, with 9 bases matching TRBD2. The CDR3 covers 15 residues. Germline lookup yields CDR1 MNHEY and CDR2 SVGEGT. The V gene end was trimmed by 4 bases and the J gene end by 7 bases; junction bases not matched to a gene: 8. The DNA of the CDR3 is TGTGCCAGCAGTTCACAGCGGGGGGATCGGAATGAGCAGTTCTTC. It translates to CASSSQRGDRNEQFF.

The rearrangement joins TRBV4-3 to TRBJ2-3, with 11 bases that match TRBD2. CDR3 length: 17 amino acids. Per the germline V gene, CDR1 is LGHNA and CDR2 is YSLEER. Losses at the gene ends were 0 bases for V and 6 bases for J; bases not matched to a gene: 8. The CDR3 here is CASSQELLAGGVDTQYF. DNA for the CDR3: TGCGCCAGCAGCCAAGAGTTGCTAGCGGGGGGCGTGGATACGCAGTATTTT.

To note about this clonotype: A much larger clone differs by one base, so this may be a read error. This chain joins TRBV6-2 or TRBV6-3 and TRBJ2-4; the D is unclear. Germline V lookup: CDR1 MNHEY, CDR2 SVGEGT. The CDR3 has 14 amino acids. CDR3 protein: CACSGDLAKNIQYF. CDR3 DNA sequence: TGTGCCTGCAGTGGGGATCTAGCCAAAAACATTCAGTACTTC.

This clonotype occurred a few times. The V gene is TRBV9, the J gene TRBJ1-1, with D possibly matching TRBD1 (6 bases). The germline V gene encodes CDR1 SGDLS and CDR2 YYNGEE. The V gene lost 0 bases and the J gene lost 5 bases, with 17 bases spanning the gap. The CDR3 contains 16 residues. The CDR3 DNA sequence: TGTGCCAGCAGCGTAGGGCCAGGGGTTGAGGAAACTGAAGCTTTCTTT. Protein product: CASSVGPGVEETEAFF.

The chain recombines TRBV4-1 with TRBJ1-2; D is perhaps TRBD1 (6 bases). CDR3 size: 14 residues. V lost 1 base and J lost 4, with 10 bases in between. Per germline, CDR1 MGHRA and CDR2 YSYEKL. CDR3 region: CASSQAGVVYGYTF. For the CDR3, the DNA is TGCGCCAGCAGCCAAGCAGGGGTGGTCTATGGCTACACCTTC.

This chain connects TRBV15 to TRBJ1-4, with D unresolved. CDR1 is LNHNV, CDR2 YYDKDF, per germline (reference sequence). Trimming took 1 base from V and 7 from J, leaving 13 bases between them. This CDR3 is 15 amino acids long. CDR3 DNA: TGTGCCACCAGCAGAGGAGAATCCTCGGGTGAAAAACTGTTTTTT. Translating gives CATSRGESSGEKLFF.

The CDR3 DNA reads as TGTGCCAGCAGCCTTCATACGGGAGGCAATCAGCCCCAGCATTTT. It codes for CASSLHTGGNQPQHF. The V and J genes are TRBV7-9 and TRBJ1-5, with D uncertain. From germline, CDR1 is SEHNR and CDR2 FQNEAQ (reference sequence). Trimming shortened V by 5 bases and J by 2 bases, and 13 bases separated the two germline ends. This CDR3 region has 15 residues.

The chain combines TRBV7-3 with TRBJ1-6; tentatively, D is TRBD1 (5 bases). CDR3 length equals 14 residues. Trimming took off 4 bases at V and 8 bases at J, with 12 bases between the two ends. Germline values: CDR1 SGHTA, CDR2 FQGTGA. CDR3 sequence: CASSSTVGYSPLHF. CDR3 bases: TGTGCCAGCAGCTCGACAGTTGGATATTCACCCCTCCACTTT.

The V call is TRBV5-6, the J call TRBJ2-4; D unresolved. The DNA end is more similar to TRBJ2-7, so the J call may be wrong. CDR1 is SGHDT and CDR2 is YYEEEE in the germline V gene. The CDR3 runs to 14 residues. The CDR3 here is CASSLASRFYEQYF. In nucleotides, the CDR3 is TGTGCCAGCAGCTTGGCTTCCCGGTTCTACGAGCAGTACTTC.

This clonotype was recorded many times. The J gene is TRBJ2-5, the V gene TRBV9; TRBD2 matches at 12 bases. Germline V gene data show CDR1 as SGDLS and CDR2 as YYNGEE. J lost 2 bases, V lost 4 bases, and 6 bases had no gene match. CDR3 length: 16 residues. CDR3 DNA sequence: TGTGCCAGCAGCCTAGGACTAGCGGGGCGACAAGAGACCCAGTACTTC. It yields the protein CASSLGLAGRQETQYF.

The V gene is TRBV5-1, the J gene TRBJ2-2; TRBD2 is a possible D gene (6 bases). V gave up 4 bases and J gave up 5 bases, with 21 bases separating them. The CDR3 consists of 17 residues. The V gene's germline CDR1 is SGHRS and CDR2 YFSETQ. CDR3 in amino acids: CASSSLPQLGGTGELFF. In DNA, the CDR3 is TGCGCCAGCAGCAGCCTCCCGCAACTAGGAGGGACCGGGGAGCTGTTTTTT.

This rearrangement joins TRBV7-9 to TRBJ2-3; 9 positions agree with TRBD2. Germline loops: CDR1 SEHNR, CDR2 FQNEAQ (reference sequence). Germline trimming cut 7 bases from V and 0 bases from J; bases unmatched to any gene: 11. The CDR3 runs 17 residues. The DNA for the CDR3 is TGTGCCAGCACCCTACTTGGCGGGGGGGCTAGCACAGATACGCAGTATTTT. This sequence encodes CASTLLGGGASTDTQYF.